The entry below describes one T cell receptor beta chain. Its specificity is not known. The data originate from a study of T-cell memory formation after mild COVID-19. Findings of the study overall: Pre-infection memory showed some responding clones, and this suggested that cross-reactive memory joined.

Each CDR3 protein is one row after TCRdb ran MiXCR on the 5' RACE reads. The profile shows 400,000 or so distinct CDR3 sequences, around 19% of them singletons. CDR1 is MNHNS, CDR2 SASEGT, per germline. Losses at the gene ends were 6 bases for V and 1 base for J; bases not matched to a gene: 11. The CDR3 totals 16 residues. The sequenced sample consisted of PBMCs or a T cell subset sorted from them (not recorded which). The TCR originated in an adult woman who had mild COVID-19 (a few samples of this study predate the infection). Cell type and time point are not known. J is TRBJ1-1 and V is TRBV6-1; 7 bases are a match to TRBD1. CDR3 amino acids: CASRTAPGTANTEAFF. The CDR3, as DNA: TGTGCCAGCAGAACCGCCCCCGGGACAGCGAACACTGAAGCTTTCTTT.